Presented here are 25 T cell receptor beta chains from one specimen sequenced in a study of T cell responses to AZD1222 COVID-19 vaccine. Method: immunoSEQ multiplex PCR; TCRdb's copy keeps in-frame clones and lacks some. Among roughly 150,000 clones listed, almost 95% were seen once. The source was peripheral blood, collected on day 0 of AZD1222 vaccination. All receptors come from an adult in good health.

The rearrangement uses TRBV5-1 and TRBJ2-2; the D gene is possibly TRBD2 (6 bases). V lost 4 bases to trimming and J lost 4 bases, with 14 bases between them. The CDR3 runs to 15 residues. The germline V gene has CDR1 SGHRS and CDR2 YFSETQ. The CDR3 spells CASSGGDSGTGELFF. The CDR3, as DNA: TGCGCCAGCAGCGGCGGGGACTCGGGCACCGGGGAGCTGTTTTTT.

The chain uses TRBV28 and TRBJ2-6; perhaps TRBD1 as D (5 bases). V lost 6 bases to trimming and J lost 2 bases, with 11 bases between them. CDR1 and CDR2 from the germline V gene are MDHEN and SYDVKM. This CDR3 is built from 15 residues. CDR3 sequence reads: CASSHGRAGANVLTF. Written as DNA, the CDR3 is TGTGCCAGCAGCCACGGCAGGGCTGGGGCCAACGTCCTGACTTTC.

The chain has TRBV24-1 and TRBJ1-2; 7 positions agree with TRBD1. J lost 0 bases, V lost 7 bases, and 16 bases had no gene match. The length of the CDR3 is 18 residues. CDR1 and CDR2 (germline): KGHDR, SFDVKD. The DNA of the CDR3 is TGTGCCACCAGGGACTTCCCGGGACAGAGGGCAGCTAACTATGGCTACACCTTC. Protein: CATRDFPGQRAANYGYTF.

This clone is a singleton in its sample. The rearrangement joins TRBV4-2 to TRBJ2-7, with a weak D call TRBD2 (6 bases). Per the germline V gene, CDR1 is LGHNA and CDR2 is YNFKEQ. The V gene lost 1 base and the J gene lost 5 bases, with 21 bases spanning the gap. The CDR3 loop spans 17 amino acids. Written as DNA, the CDR3 is TGTGCCAGCAGCCAAGGACCTCAAACTAGCACGTTAGACGAGCAGTACTTC. Translation gives CASSQGPQTSTLDEQYF.

The J gene is TRBJ1-3, the V gene TRBV6-5; D is unclear. There are 15 residues in the CDR3. Trimming shortened V by 2 bases and J by 0 bases, and 8 bases separated the two germline ends. Germline CDR1 MNHEY, CDR2 SVGAGI. The CDR3 is CASSYGLTSGNTIYF. CDR3 DNA sequence: TGTGCCAGCAGTTACGGGCTGACCTCTGGAAACACCATATATTTT.

The chain links TRBV6-6 to TRBJ2-3, with TRBD2 identical over 7 bases. J lost 4 bases, V lost 5 bases, and 9 bases had no gene match. Germline V gives CDR1 MNHNY, CDR2 SVGAGI (reference sequence). This CDR3 region has 15 residues. The CDR3 coding sequence is TGTGCCAGCAGTGACTTTGGGAGGGTTTCAGATACGCAGTATTTT. This translates into CASSDFGRVSDTQYF.

V usage is TRBV4-1 and J usage is TRBJ2-2; D may correspond to TRBD1 or TRBD2 (6 bases each). V lost 0 bases and J 4 bases, leaving 12 bases between the germline ends. The length of the CDR3 is 16 residues. Germline CDR1 and CDR2: MGHRA and YSYEKL. CDR3 sequence: CASSQDGGHLTGELFF. Written as DNA, the CDR3 is TGCGCCAGCAGCCAAGACGGGGGACATCTCACCGGGGAGCTGTTTTTT.

This clone was seen a single time. CDR3 nucleotide sequence: TGTGCCAGCAGTTCTGGCCAGGGGTATAATTCACCCCTCCACTTT. Its translation: CASSSGQGYNSPLHF. J is TRBJ1-6 and V is TRBV6-5; the D gene is possibly TRBD1 (6 bases). Germline lookup yields CDR1 MNHEY and CDR2 SVGAGI. V gave up 4 bases and J gave up 4 bases, with 11 bases separating them. The CDR3 covers 15 residues.

J is TRBJ2-3 and V is TRBV30, with TRBD2 identical over 11 bases. V shed 3 bases, J shed 7 bases, and the junction held 6 bases outside the gene matches. CDR1 is GTSNPN and CDR2 is SVGIG in the germline V gene (reference sequence). There are 14 residues in the CDR3. Written as DNA, the CDR3 is TGTGCCTGGAGAGTAGCGGGGGGGGCCAATACGCAGTATTTT. It specifies CAWRVAGGANTQYF.

This chain joins TRBV7-3 and TRBJ1-1, with 7 bases lining up with TRBD1. This CDR3 contains 13 residues. Trimming removed 5 bases from V and 4 bases from J; junction bases left unmatched: 4. Germline CDR1 reads SGHTA; CDR2 reads FQGTGA. This CDR3 reads CASSATGVTEAFF. CDR3 nucleotides: TGTGCCAGCAGCGCCACAGGGGTCACTGAAGCTTTCTTT.

The chain employs TRBV7-2 and TRBJ1-2; TRBD1 aligns across 8 bases. With 4 bases clipped from V and 8 bases from J, the junction kept 12 bases outside the gene matches. Germline CDR1 is SGHTA and CDR2 is FQGNSA. The CDR3 loop spans 15 amino acids. The CDR3 DNA sequence: TGTGCCAGCAGCTGGACAGGGTCAATCGCTTACGGCTACACCTTC. Amino acid sequence: CASSWTGSIAYGYTF.

The chain is built from TRBV4-1 and TRBJ2-2; the match to TRBD2 covers 14 bases. Germline assignment: CDR1 MGHRA and CDR2 YSYEKL. The V and J ends lost 1 base and 3 bases, in that order; junction bases with no gene match: 4. The length of the CDR3 is 18 residues. CDR3 sequence reads: CASSQGLAGGPHTGELFF. The CDR3 DNA follows: TGCGCCAGCAGCCAAGGACTAGCGGGAGGGCCGCACACCGGGGAGCTGTTTTTT.

This clone was seen once. J is TRBJ1-2 and V is TRBV19; 10 nucleotides match TRBD1. V was pared by 6 bases and J by 2 bases, with 12 bases of the junction left unmatched. The CDR3 has 17 amino acids. The germline V gene has CDR1 LNHDA and CDR2 SQIVND (reference sequence). CDR3 bases: TGTGCCAGTAGAGAATCCTCCGGACAGGGGGGGAACTATGGCTACACCTTC. Its translation: CASRESSGQGGNYGYTF.

The CDR3 sequence is CASSPPGQVTGEQYF. Here the CDR3 DNA reads TGTGCCAGCTCACCGCCCGGACAGGTAACCGGCGAGCAGTACTTC. The chain combines TRBV18 with TRBJ2-7, with 7 bases matching TRBD1. The CDR3 extends over 15 amino acids. The V segment lost 3 bases and the J segment 6 bases; nucleotides outside the gene matches: 11. Germline V gene data show CDR1 as KGHSH and CDR2 as LQKENI.

This chain joins TRBV18 and TRBJ2-3; 8 nucleotides line up with TRBD1. The CDR3 has 15 amino acids. Trimming cost V 6 bases and J 4 bases; bases outside gene matches: 9. Germline assignment: CDR1 KGHSH and CDR2 LQKENI. As DNA, the CDR3 is TGTGCCAGCTCCCCAGGTCAGGGACAGGCAGATACGCAGTATTTT. Its translation: CASSPGQGQADTQYF.

The chain joins TRBV7-2 to TRBJ2-1; D remains ambiguous. Trimming removed 3 bases at V and 7 bases at J, with 4 bases between. The CDR3 covers 11 residues. Germline V gene lookup returns CDR1 SGHTA and CDR2 FQGNSA. The CDR3 loop reads CASSFRNEQFF. The CDR3, as DNA: TGTGCCAGCAGCTTTCGAAATGAGCAGTTCTTC.

The chain uses TRBV7-2 and TRBJ1-3; D is unresolved. V was trimmed by 5 bases and J by 0 bases, leaving 14 bases between them. The CDR3 length is 16 residues. CDR1 is SGHTA, CDR2 FQGNSA, per germline. Here the CDR3 DNA reads TGTGCCAGCAGCCCCGAGGCAGCCTTCTCTGGAAACACCATATATTTT. This sequence encodes CASSPEAAFSGNTIYF.

The V gene is TRBV9, the J gene TRBJ1-2, with TRBD1 identical over 11 bases. The CDR3 length is 14 residues. Germline CDR1 reads SGDLS; CDR2 reads YYNGEE. J lost 7 bases, V lost 4 bases, and 6 bases had no gene match. The CDR3 DNA reads TGTGCCAGCAGCCCTGGACAGGGGGCGCTTGGCTACACCTTC. Amino acid sequence: CASSPGQGALGYTF. Variable domain in full (rest from reference TRBV9 and TRBJ1-2): DSGVTQTPKHLITATGQRVTLRCSPRSGDLSVYWYQQSLDQGLQFLIQYYNGEERAKGNILERFSAQQFPDLHSELNLSSLELGDSALYFCASSPGQGALGYTFGSGTRLTVV.

The chain combines TRBV27 with TRBJ1-3; TRBD1 is a possible D gene (5 bases). Per the germline V gene, CDR1 is MNHEY and CDR2 is SMNVEV (reference sequence). With 2 bases removed from V and 11 bases from J, the gap between germline ends came to 16 bases. CDR3 length equals 14 residues. This chain's CDR3 is CASSLTGTLPPIYF. The CDR3 nucleotides read TGTGCCAGCAGTTTAACAGGAACCTTACCCCCCATATATTTT.

This chain connects TRBV14 to TRBJ1-2; D is perhaps TRBD1 (6 bases). Trimming took 4 bases from V and 8 from J, leaving 11 bases between them. This CDR3 spans 12 amino acids. Germline-derived CDR1 and CDR2 are SGHDN and FVKESK. The CDR3 region has the DNA TGTGCCAGCAGCCTAAGGGGGAGGGGCTACACCTTC. This translates into CASSLRGRGYTF.

J is TRBJ1-6 and V is TRBV6-9, with 12 nucleotides matching TRBD1. CDR1 and CDR2 (germline): MNHGY, SVAAGI. There are 21 residues in the CDR3. Germline trimming cut 2 bases from V and 0 bases from J; bases unmatched to any gene: 11. The CDR3 coding sequence is TGTGCCAGCAGTTATACGGGACAGGGGGCTCTCGGGAGCTCCTATAATTCACCCCTCCACTTT. It yields the protein CASSYTGQGALGSSYNSPLHF.

J is TRBJ1-2 and V is TRBV12-3 or TRBV12-4; D is possibly TRBD1 (6 bases). Trimming left V 10 bases short and J 7 bases short, with 13 bases between. The CDR3 runs 11 residues. DNA for the CDR3: TGTGCCAACCTTGGGGGCTCTGGCTACACCTTC. Amino acids: CANLGGSGYTF.

The V call is TRBV30, the J call TRBJ1-4, with TRBD1 matching 7 bases. Germline loops: CDR1 GTSNPN, CDR2 SVGIG (reference sequence). V shed 7 bases, J shed 7 bases, and the junction held 9 bases outside the gene matches. CDR3 length: 13 residues. CDR3: CASNRGRGEKLFF. CDR3 nucleotides: TGTGCCTCCAACAGGGGTAGGGGTGAAAAACTGTTTTTT.

The J gene is TRBJ2-1, the V gene TRBV7-2, with D possibly called TRBD1 or TRBD2 (5 bases each). V dropped 4 bases and J dropped 4 bases, with 14 bases sitting between them. CDR1 is SGHTA and CDR2 is FQGNSA in the germline V gene. The CDR3 contains 15 residues. The DNA for the CDR3 is TGTGCCAGCAGCTCAATATGGGGGAAGTACAATGAGCAGTTCTTC. This translates into CASSSIWGKYNEQFF.

J is TRBJ1-6 and V is TRBV27; D possibly corresponds to TRBD1 (5 bases). This CDR3 is 14 amino acids long. V was trimmed by 5 bases and J by 7 bases, leaving 12 bases between them. Germline V gives CDR1 MNHEY, CDR2 SMNVEV (reference sequence). The CDR3 sequence: CASSRDYGNSPLHF. CDR3 bases: TGTGCCAGCAGTCGGGACTACGGCAATTCACCCCTCCACTTT.